The source of this TCR beta chain is a study of control samples from healthy donors and cancer patients (dated by TCRdb to 2020 to 2021). Comment on this clone: The specificity of this receptor is unknown. The sample holds no much larger clone one base away, and base qualities are not on file.

Library preparation was by the immunoSEQ multiplex PCR assay. TCRdb provides this immuneACCESS table in a form limited to in-frame rearrangements. Some clones are lacking; in checked studies, under half of them reflect an unresolved V gene, and why the rest are absent is not known. This sample comprises over 110,000 clones, 88% of them detected only once. The ten top clones hold roughly 9% of the sample. Trimming removed 0 bases from V and 4 bases from J, leaving 13 bases between the germline ends. Measured from the cysteine to the phenylalanine, the CDR3 is 16 residues long. The read is trimmed to its CDR3 DNA, 48 bases read in frame from base 1. The germline V gene sets CDR1 to ENHRY and CDR2 to SYGVKD.

The chain couples TRBV10-3 to TRBJ1-3; TRBD1 is a weak D gene call, 6 bases matching. This sequence originates from a woman in her thirties in good health. The sample taken for sequencing was blood. The sequence in DNA is TGTGCCATCAGTGAGTCGACTACAGGGTTCGGAAACACCATATATTTT. Its protein product is CAISESTTGFGNTIYF.